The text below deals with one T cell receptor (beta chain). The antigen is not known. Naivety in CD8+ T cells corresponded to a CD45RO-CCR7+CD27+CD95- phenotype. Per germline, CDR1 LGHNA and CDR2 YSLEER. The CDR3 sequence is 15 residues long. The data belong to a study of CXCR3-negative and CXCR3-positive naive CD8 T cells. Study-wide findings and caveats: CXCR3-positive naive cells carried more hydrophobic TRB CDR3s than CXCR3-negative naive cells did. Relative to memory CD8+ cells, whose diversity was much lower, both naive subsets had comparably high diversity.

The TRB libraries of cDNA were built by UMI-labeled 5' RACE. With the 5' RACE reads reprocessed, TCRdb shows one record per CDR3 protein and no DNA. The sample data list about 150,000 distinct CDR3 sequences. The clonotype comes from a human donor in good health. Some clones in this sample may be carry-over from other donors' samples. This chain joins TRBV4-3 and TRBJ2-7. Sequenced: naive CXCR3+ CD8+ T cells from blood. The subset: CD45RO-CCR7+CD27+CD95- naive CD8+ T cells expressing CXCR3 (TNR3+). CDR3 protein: CASSQEWAGAYEQYF.